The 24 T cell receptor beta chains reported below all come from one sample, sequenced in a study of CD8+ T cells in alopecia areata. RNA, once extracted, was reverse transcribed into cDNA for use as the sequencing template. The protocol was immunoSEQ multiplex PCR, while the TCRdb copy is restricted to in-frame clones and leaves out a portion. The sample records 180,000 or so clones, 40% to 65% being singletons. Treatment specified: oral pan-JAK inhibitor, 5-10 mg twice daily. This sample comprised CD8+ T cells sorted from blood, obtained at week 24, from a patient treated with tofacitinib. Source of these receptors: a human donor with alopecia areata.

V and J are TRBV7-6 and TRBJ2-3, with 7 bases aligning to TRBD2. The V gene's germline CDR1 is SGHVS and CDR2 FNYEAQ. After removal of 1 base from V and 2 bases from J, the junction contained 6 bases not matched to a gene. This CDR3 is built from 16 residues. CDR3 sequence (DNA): TGTGCCAGCAGCTTAGTGGCGGGGGACCCCACAGATACGCAGTATTTT. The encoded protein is CASSLVAGDPTDTQYF.

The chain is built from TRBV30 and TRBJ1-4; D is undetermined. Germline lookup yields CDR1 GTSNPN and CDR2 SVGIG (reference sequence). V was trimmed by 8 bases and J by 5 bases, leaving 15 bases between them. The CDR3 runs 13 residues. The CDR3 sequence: CAVNEGRNEKLFF. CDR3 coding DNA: TGTGCCGTCAACGAGGGTCGAAATGAAAAACTGTTTTTT.

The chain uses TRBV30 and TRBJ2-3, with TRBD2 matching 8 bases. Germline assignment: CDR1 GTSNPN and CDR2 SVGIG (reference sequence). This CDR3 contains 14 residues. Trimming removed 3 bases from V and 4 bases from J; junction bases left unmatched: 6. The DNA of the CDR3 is TGTGCCTGGAGGGAGCGGGGGTGGGCAGATACGCAGTATTTT. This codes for CAWRERGWADTQYF.

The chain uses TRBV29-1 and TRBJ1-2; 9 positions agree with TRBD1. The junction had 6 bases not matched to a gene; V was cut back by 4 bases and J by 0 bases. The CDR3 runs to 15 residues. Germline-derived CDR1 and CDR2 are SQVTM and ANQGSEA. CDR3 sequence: CSVVQDRGSNYGYTF. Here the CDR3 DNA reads TGCAGCGTTGTACAGGACAGGGGTTCTAACTATGGCTACACCTTC.

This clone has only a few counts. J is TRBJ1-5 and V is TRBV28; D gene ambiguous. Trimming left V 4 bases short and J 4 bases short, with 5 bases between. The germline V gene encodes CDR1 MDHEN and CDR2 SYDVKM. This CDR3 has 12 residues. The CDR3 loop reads CASSSVNQPQHF. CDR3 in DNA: TGTGCCAGCAGTTCCGTAAATCAGCCCCAGCATTTT.

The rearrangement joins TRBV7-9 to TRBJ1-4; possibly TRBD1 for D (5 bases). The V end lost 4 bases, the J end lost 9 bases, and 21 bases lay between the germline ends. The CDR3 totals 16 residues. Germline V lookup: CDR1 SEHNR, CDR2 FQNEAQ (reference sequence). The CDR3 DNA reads TGTGCCAGCAGCTCCAAAGAGGGACCCTTAATGAAAAAACTGTTTTTT. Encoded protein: CASSSKEGPLMKKLFF.

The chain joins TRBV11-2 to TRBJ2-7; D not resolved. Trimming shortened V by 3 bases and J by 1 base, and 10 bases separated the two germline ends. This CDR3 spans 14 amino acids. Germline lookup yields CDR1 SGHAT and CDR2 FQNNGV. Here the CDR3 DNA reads TGTGCCAGCAGCTTGGAGACTGGGTCCTACGAGCAGTACTTC. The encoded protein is CASSLETGSYEQYF.

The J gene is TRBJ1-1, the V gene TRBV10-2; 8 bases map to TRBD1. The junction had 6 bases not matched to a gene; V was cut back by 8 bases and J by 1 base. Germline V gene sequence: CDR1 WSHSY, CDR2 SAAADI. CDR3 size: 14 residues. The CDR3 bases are TGCGCCAGCGGATTAGACAGGGGGAACACTGAAGCTTTCTTT. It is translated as CASGLDRGNTEAFF.

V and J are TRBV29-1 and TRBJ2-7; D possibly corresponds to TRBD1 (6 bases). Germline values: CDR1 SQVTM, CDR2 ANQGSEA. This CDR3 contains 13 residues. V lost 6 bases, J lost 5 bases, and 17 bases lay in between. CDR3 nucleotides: TGCAGCGTATCGTGGCAGGGGTCGGACGAGCAGTACTTC. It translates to CSVSWQGSDEQYF.

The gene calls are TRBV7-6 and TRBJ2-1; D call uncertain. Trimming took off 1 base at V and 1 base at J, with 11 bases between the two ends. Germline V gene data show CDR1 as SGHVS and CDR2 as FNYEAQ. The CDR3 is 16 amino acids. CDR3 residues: CASSLVVGHSYNEQFF. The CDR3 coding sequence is TGTGCCAGCAGCTTAGTTGTCGGCCATTCCTACAATGAGCAGTTCTTC. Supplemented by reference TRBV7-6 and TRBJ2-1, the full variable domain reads GAGVSQSPRYKVTKRGQDVALRCDPISGHVSLYWYRQALGQGPEFLTYFNYEAQQDKSGLPNDRFSAERPEGSISTLTIQRTEQRDSAMYRCASSLVVGHSYNEQFFGPGTRLTVL.

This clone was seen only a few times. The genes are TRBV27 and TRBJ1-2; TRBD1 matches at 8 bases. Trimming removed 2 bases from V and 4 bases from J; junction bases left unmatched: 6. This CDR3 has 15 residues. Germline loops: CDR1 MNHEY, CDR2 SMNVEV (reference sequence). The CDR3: CASSLGQGASYGYTF. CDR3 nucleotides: TGTGCCAGCAGTTTAGGACAGGGAGCTTCCTATGGCTACACCTTC.

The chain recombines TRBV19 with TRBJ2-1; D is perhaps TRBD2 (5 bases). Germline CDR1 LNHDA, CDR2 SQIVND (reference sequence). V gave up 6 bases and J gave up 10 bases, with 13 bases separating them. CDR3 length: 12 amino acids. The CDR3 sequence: CASSYLAQEQFF. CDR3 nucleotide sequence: TGTGCCAGTAGCTACCTAGCACAAGAGCAGTTCTTC.

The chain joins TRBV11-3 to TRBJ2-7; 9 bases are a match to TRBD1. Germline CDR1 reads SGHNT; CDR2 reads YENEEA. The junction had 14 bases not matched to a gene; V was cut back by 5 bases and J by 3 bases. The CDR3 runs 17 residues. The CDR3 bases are TGTGCCAGCAGCCCAGCGCTCGCCCGGGACAGGGACTACGAGCAGTACTTC. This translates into CASSPALARDRDYEQYF.

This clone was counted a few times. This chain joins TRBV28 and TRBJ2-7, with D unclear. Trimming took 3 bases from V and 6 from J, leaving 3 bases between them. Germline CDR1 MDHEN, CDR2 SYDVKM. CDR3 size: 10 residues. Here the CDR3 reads CASSLGEQYF. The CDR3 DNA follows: TGTGCCAGCAGTTTGGGCGAGCAGTACTTC.

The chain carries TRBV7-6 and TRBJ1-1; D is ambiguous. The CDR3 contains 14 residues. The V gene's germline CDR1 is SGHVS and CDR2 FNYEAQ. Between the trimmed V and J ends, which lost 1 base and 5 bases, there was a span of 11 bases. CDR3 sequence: CASSLGGGKTEAFF. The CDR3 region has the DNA TGTGCCAGCAGCTTAGGGGGAGGTAAAACTGAAGCTTTCTTT. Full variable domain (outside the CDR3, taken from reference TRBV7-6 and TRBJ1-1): GAGVSQSPRYKVTKRGQDVALRCDPISGHVSLYWYRQALGQGPEFLTYFNYEAQQDKSGLPNDRFSAERPEGSISTLTIQRTEQRDSAMYRCASSLGGGKTEAFFGQGTRLTVV.

In DNA form, the CDR3 reads TGTGCCAGCAGGGACCCGGACAGGGAATTGCAGCCCCAGCATTTT. Its translation is CASRDPDRELQPQHF. The V call is TRBV2, the J call TRBJ1-5; 8 bases fit TRBD1. The V gene end was trimmed by 6 bases and the J gene end by 7 bases; junction bases not matched to a gene: 11. CDR1 is SNHLY, CDR2 FYNNEI, per germline. This CDR3 spans 15 amino acids.

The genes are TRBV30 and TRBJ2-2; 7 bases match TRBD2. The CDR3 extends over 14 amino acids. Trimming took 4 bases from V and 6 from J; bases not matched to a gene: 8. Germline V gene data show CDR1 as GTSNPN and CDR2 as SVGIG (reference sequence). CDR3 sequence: CAWTPGLRSGELFF. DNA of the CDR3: TGTGCCTGGACCCCGGGACTAAGGTCCGGGGAGCTGTTTTTT.

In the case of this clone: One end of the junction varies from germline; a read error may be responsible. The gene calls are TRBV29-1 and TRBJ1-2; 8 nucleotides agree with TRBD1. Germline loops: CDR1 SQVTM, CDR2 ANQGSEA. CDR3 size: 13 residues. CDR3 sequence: CSVPAGGANGHTF. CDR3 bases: TGCAGCGTCCCGGCAGGGGGCGCGAATGGCCACACCTTC.

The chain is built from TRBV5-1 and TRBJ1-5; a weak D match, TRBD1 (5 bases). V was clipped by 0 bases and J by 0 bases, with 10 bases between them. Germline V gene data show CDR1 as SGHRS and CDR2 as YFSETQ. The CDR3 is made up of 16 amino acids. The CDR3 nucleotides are TGCGCCAGCAGCTTGGTTGACAGACCTAGCAATCAGCCCCAGCATTTT. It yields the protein CASSLVDRPSNQPQHF.

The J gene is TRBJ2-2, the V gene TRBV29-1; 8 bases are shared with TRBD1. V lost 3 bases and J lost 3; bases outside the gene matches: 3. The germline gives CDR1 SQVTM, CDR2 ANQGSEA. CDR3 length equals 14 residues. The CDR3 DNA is TGCAGCGTTGATAGACAGGGGCACACCGGGGAGCTGTTTTTT. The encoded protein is CSVDRQGHTGELFF.

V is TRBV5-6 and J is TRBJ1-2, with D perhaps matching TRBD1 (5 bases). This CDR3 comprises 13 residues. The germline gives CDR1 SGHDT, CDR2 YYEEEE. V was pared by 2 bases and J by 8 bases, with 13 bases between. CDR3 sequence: CASSFQGTGGYTF. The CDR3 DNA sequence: TGTGCCAGCAGCTTTCAGGGCACGGGCGGCTACACCTTC.

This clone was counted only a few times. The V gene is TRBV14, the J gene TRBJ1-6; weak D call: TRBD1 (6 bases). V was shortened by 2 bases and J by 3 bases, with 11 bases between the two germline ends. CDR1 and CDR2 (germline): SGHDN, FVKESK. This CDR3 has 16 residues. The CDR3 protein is CASSQHPRGYNSPLHF. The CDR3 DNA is TGTGCCAGCAGCCAACATCCCAGGGGCTATAATTCACCCCTCCACTTT.

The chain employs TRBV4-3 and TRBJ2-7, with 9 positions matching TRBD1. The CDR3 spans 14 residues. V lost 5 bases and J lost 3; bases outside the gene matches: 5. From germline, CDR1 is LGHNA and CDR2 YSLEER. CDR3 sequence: CASSEDRGLYEQYF. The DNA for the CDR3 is TGCGCCAGCAGCGAGGACAGGGGACTCTACGAGCAGTACTTC.

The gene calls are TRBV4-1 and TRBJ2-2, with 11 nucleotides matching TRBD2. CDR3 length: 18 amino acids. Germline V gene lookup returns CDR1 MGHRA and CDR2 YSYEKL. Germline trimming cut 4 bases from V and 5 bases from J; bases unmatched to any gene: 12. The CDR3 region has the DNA TGCGCCAGCAGCCGACTACTAGCGGGGGACGTCCTGACCGGGGAGCTGTTTTTT. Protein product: CASSRLLAGDVLTGELFF.